Presented here are 18 T cell receptor beta chains from one specimen sequenced in a study of OX40 agonist ivuxolimab in advanced cancers. The repertoire was sequenced with immunoSEQ multiplex PCR; TCRdb's copy has only in-frame clones and lacks some. The repertoire holds 70,000 to 95,000 clones, about 90% seen once, with around 0.34% in the top ten. Sequencing was performed on CD4+ or CD8+ T cells sorted from blood, taken in a trial of the OX40 agonist ivuxolimab. These receptors came from an adult with an advanced solid tumor such as melanoma, head and neck, liver or kidney cancer.

The rearrangement links TRBV18 to TRBJ1-4; TRBD1 is a possible D gene (6 bases). From germline, CDR1 is KGHSH and CDR2 LQKENI. The CDR3 has 19 residues. Trimming pared 3 bases from V and 8 bases from J, leaving 28 bases between. CDR3 region: CASSPRTGPRVRDTEKLFF. For the CDR3, the DNA is TGTGCCAGCTCACCCAGAACAGGGCCCCGCGTCCGGGACACCGAAAAACTGTTTTTT.

The CDR3 DNA sequence: TGTGCCAGTGGACGGTTATCCGAGACCCAGTACTTC. Its protein is CASGRLSETQYF. The chain employs TRBV5-8 and TRBJ2-5; D is uncertain. The V gene's germline CDR1 is SGHTS and CDR2 YDEGEE. The CDR3 loop spans 12 amino acids. The V and J ends lost 8 bases and 5 bases respectively, with 13 bases between them.

This clone appeared once. The chain joins TRBV6-1 to TRBJ2-7; tentative D call: TRBD1 (5 bases). Germline V gene data show CDR1 as MNHNS and CDR2 as SASEGT. The CDR3 loop spans 13 amino acids. The ends were cut back, 3 bases at V and 7 bases at J, with 13 bases in the middle. This chain's CDR3 is CASSEVYNREQYF. The CDR3 DNA follows: TGTGCCAGCAGTGAGGTCTATAACAGGGAGCAGTACTTC.

The genes are TRBV19 and TRBJ1-4; D remains ambiguous. CDR3 size: 18 residues. Germline V CDR1 and CDR2: LNHDA, SQIVND (reference sequence). Trimming shortened V by 3 bases and J by 7 bases, and 24 bases separated the two germline ends. As DNA, the CDR3 is TGTGCCAGTAGTATTTCGGGTGGGAACTCCCTGAATGGTGAAAAACTGTTTTTT. As protein: CASSISGGNSLNGEKLFF.

This chain uses TRBV28 with TRBJ2-7, with TRBD2 as a possible D gene (5 bases). The CDR3 length is 13 residues. The V end lost 3 bases, the J end lost 4 bases, and 10 bases lay between the germline ends. Germline V CDR1 and CDR2: MDHEN, SYDVKM. CDR3 in amino acids: CASSFEGGYEQYV. CDR3 nucleotide sequence: TGTGCCAGCAGTTTTGAGGGCGGTTACGAGCAGTACGTC.

The rearrangement uses TRBV19 and TRBJ2-5; D ambiguous. Germline V CDR1 and CDR2: LNHDA, SQIVND (reference sequence). The ends were cut back, 5 bases at V and 2 bases at J, with 6 bases in the middle. The CDR3 is made up of 12 amino acids. The CDR3 nucleotides are TGTGCCAGTAGTGTGGGGCAAGAGACCCAGTACTTC. As protein: CASSVGQETQYF.

J is TRBJ1-2 and V is TRBV25-1; D unresolved. The V end lost 0 bases, the J end lost 6 bases, and 11 bases lay between the germline ends. CDR1 and CDR2 (germline): MGHDK, SYGVNS. The CDR3 has 14 amino acids. The CDR3 sequence is CASSEYIGSDGYTF. The CDR3 DNA reads TGTGCCAGCAGTGAATATATAGGCTCGGATGGCTACACCTTC.

This sequence joins TRBV19 and TRBJ2-1, with 9 positions matching TRBD1. Unmatched junction bases numbered 8, after V lost 7 bases and J lost 7 bases. CDR1 and CDR2 (germline): LNHDA, SQIVND (reference sequence). This CDR3 has 14 residues. This CDR3 reads CASKTGTGRNEQFF. CDR3 in DNA: TGTGCCAGTAAAACCGGGACAGGGAGAAATGAGCAGTTCTTC.

The chain combines TRBV7-9 with TRBJ2-1, with 8 bases that match TRBD1. The CDR3 loop spans 15 amino acids. Germline CDR1 is SEHNR and CDR2 is FQNEAQ (reference sequence). After removal of 6 bases from V and 4 bases from J, the junction contained 8 bases not matched to a gene. The CDR3 reads CASSHTGTGYNEQFF. In DNA form, the CDR3 reads TGTGCCAGCAGTCATACCGGGACAGGATACAATGAGCAGTTCTTC.

This clone was observed once. This chain joins TRBV4-1 and TRBJ2-1, with TRBD2 matching over 8 bases. The CDR3 has 16 amino acids. From germline, CDR1 is MGHRA and CDR2 YSYEKL. Unmatched junction bases numbered 12, after V lost 6 bases and J lost 5 bases. This CDR3 reads CASSRPVVAGNNEQFF. The CDR3 DNA reads TGCGCCAGCAGTCGTCCCGTGGTAGCGGGGAACAATGAGCAGTTCTTC.

The chain is built from TRBV27 and TRBJ2-1; D is perhaps TRBD2 (5 bases). CDR1 and CDR2 from the germline V gene are MNHEY and SMNVEV (reference sequence). CDR3 length equals 16 residues. V lost 1 base, J lost 5 bases, and 15 bases lay in between. The DNA of the CDR3 is TGTGCCAGCAGTTTATTGGGGTCTTCGACTAACAATGAGCAGTTCTTC. It yields the protein CASSLLGSSTNNEQFF.

V is TRBV6-5 and J is TRBJ1-6; 10 bases are a match to TRBD1. The CDR3 spans 15 residues. Germline CDR1 is MNHEY and CDR2 is SVGAGI. With 6 bases clipped from V and 8 bases from J, the junction kept 7 bases outside the gene matches. DNA of the CDR3: TGTGCCAGCAGCTTCGACAGGGGGCGGGATTCACCCCTCCACTTT. Translating it yields CASSFDRGRDSPLHF.

The gene calls are TRBV5-1 and TRBJ1-1, with D possibly being TRBD1 (6 bases). Germline assignment: CDR1 SGHRS and CDR2 YFSETQ. Trimming pared 6 bases from V and 3 bases from J, leaving 18 bases between. The CDR3 runs to 15 residues. CDR3 nucleotide sequence: TGCGCCAGCATCCCCGGAGGAGGGGGGTACACTGAAGCTTTCTTT. This translates into CASIPGGGGYTEAFF.

This clone was found a few times. This chain connects TRBV28 to TRBJ2-5, with 7 bases fitting TRBD1. This CDR3 spans 14 amino acids. Germline CDR1 reads MDHEN; CDR2 reads SYDVKM. V trimming: 5 bases; J trimming: 3 bases; junction bases outside the gene matches: 6. CDR3 coding DNA: TGTGCCAGCAGTCTCCGCAGGGGGAAAGAGACCCAGTACTTC. This translates into CASSLRRGKETQYF.

J is TRBJ1-2 and V is TRBV5-5; D remains unclear. Trimming left V 2 bases short and J 7 bases short, with 6 bases between. Germline CDR1 SGHKS, CDR2 YYEKEE (reference sequence). The CDR3 extends over 11 amino acids. The CDR3 region has the DNA TGTGCCAGCAGCTTTGAGTTTGGCTACACCTTC. Amino acids: CASSFEFGYTF. The variable domain in full, completed from reference TRBV5-5 and TRBJ1-2, reads DAGVTQSPTHLIKTRGQQVTLRCSPISGHKSVSWYQQVLGQGPQFIFQYYEKEERGRGNFPDRFSARQFPNYSSELNVNALLLGDSALYLCASSFEFGYTFGSGTRLTVV.

J is TRBJ1-4 and V is TRBV5-1; D gene unclear. The CDR3 spans 15 residues. Trimming cost V 0 bases and J 1 base, with 7 bases left between them. CDR1 and CDR2 (germline): SGHRS, YFSETQ. In DNA, the CDR3 is TGCGCCAGCAGCTTGGCCCCGGGAACTAATGAAAAACTGTTTTTT. This encodes CASSLAPGTNEKLFF.

V and J are TRBV7-3 and TRBJ2-5; D is unclear. The V gene lost 5 bases and the J gene lost 4 bases, with 17 bases spanning the gap. CDR1 and CDR2 from the germline V gene are SGHTA and FQGTGA. The CDR3 covers 15 residues. The CDR3 DNA follows: TGTGCCAGCAGCCGGGCTCCCGGCCGGCTAGAGACCCAGTACTTC. Protein: CASSRAPGRLETQYF.

The chain is built from TRBV2 and TRBJ1-1, with unresolved D. Germline V gene data show CDR1 as SNHLY and CDR2 as FYNNEI. This CDR3 is built from 12 residues. With 6 bases removed from V and 5 bases from J, the gap between germline ends came to 10 bases. Here the CDR3 DNA reads TGTGCCAGCAGGACGTCGTGGACTGAAGCTTTCTTT. Encoded protein: CASRTSWTEAFF.